This TCR beta chain came from a study of PD-1 blockade in mismatch repair-deficient tumors. About the research overall: All were previously treated, progressing patients with about a dozen mismatch repair-deficient cancer types.

This clone showed up just a few times. Its antigen is unknown. The CDR3 consists of 14 residues. Trimming removed 5 bases at V and 3 bases at J, with 14 bases between. The germline V gene encodes CDR1 SGHVS and CDR2 FNYEAQ. A few pembrolizumab responders had their TCRs sequenced. The data were produced by immunoSEQ multiplex PCR, yet TCRdb's version contains in-frame clones alone and is incomplete. The sample lists 120,000 or so clones; roughly nine tenths were seen once. Overall study results and limits: Rapid post-treatment expansion, then contraction, generally preceding radiologic response, marked tumor-resident clones.

This TCR was recovered from an adult with mismatch repair-deficient cancer. The chain links TRBV7-6 to TRBJ2-7, with D maybe TRBD1 (6 bases). Sequenced material: peripheral blood, taken 44 weeks after starting pembrolizumab. The CDR3 DNA follows: TGTGCCAGCAGCCACCGAGGACAGAGCTACGAGCAGTACTTC. As protein: CASSHRGQSYEQYF.